This TCR beta chain was found in a study of shared clonotypes between healthy human individuals. Looking at the study overall: Two women and three men aged 18 to 49 made up the donors.

V shed 3 bases and J 0 bases; nucleotides not matched to a gene: 21. The CDR3 is 20 amino acids. The germline CDR1 and CDR2 sequences are SGHRS and YFSETQ. Donors were healthy HIV-negative adults without recently reported acute infections or vaccinations. Unsorted samples used about 90 million PBMCs for genomic DNA. Sequencing was at deep level. TCRdb's copy holds only in-frame clones and misses some; the assay was immunoSEQ multiplex PCR. The data hold hundreds of thousands of clones, with 79% observed a single time. The rearrangement joins TRBV5-1 to TRBJ2-7, with 7 bases identical to TRBD2. Input material: PBMCs. This TCR derives from a woman aged 40 to 50 in good health. Some clones in this sample may be carry-over from other donors' samples. CDR3 protein: CASSSILGLEPPDSSYEQYF. The CDR3 DNA follows: TGCGCCAGCAGCTCCATTCTTGGACTAGAACCTCCAGACTCCTCCTACGAGCAGTACTTC. The whole variable domain, remainder taken from reference TRBV5-1 and TRBJ2-7, is KAGVTQTPRYLIKTRGQQVTLSCSPISGHRSVSWYQQTPGQGLQFLFEYFSETQRNKGNFPGRFSGRQFSNSRSEMNVSTLELGDSALYLCASSSILGLEPPDSSYEQYFGPGTRLTVT.